The following is a T cell receptor beta chain sequence with its context. Its antigen is undetermined. Disease in patients was locally advanced or metastatic urothelial carcinoma. Assay used: immunoSEQ multiplex PCR; TCRdb lists only in-frame clones, some missing. The sample includes tens of thousands of clones, around 84% of them seen just once. The sample is drawn from a study of PD-L1 blockade in urothelial cancer. Study overall: Patients previously received 0 to 3 chemotherapy regimens. When blood samples were assessed, the median T cell count was 120,000 to 150,000.

Study-wide results and caveats: The study found that durable-benefit patients expanded tumor-associated blood clones more at 3 weeks.

J was trimmed by 7 bases and V by 5 bases; bases with no gene match: 1. Germline CDR1 and CDR2: MDHEN and SYDVKM. CDR3 length: 12 residues. J is TRBJ2-1 and V is TRBV28, with TRBD1 identical over 8 bases. This sequence was found in a man aged 50-60 years with urothelial cancer. Sequenced material: PBMCs, taken around atezolizumab (anti-PD-L1) treatment. Here the CDR3 reads CASSGQGNEQFF. The CDR3 nucleotides are TGTGCCAGCAGTGGACAGGGAAATGAGCAGTTCTTC.